These 30 T cell receptor beta chains were all obtained from the same sample, sequenced in a study of blood T cells in healthy people across ages. Using a J-beta primer mix together with a sample-barcoded 5' primer, a second PCR was run for roughly 6 to 11 cycles. Each CDR3 protein is one row after TCRdb ran MiXCR on the 5' RACE reads. The sample includes under 2,000,000 distinct CDR3 sequences, 40% to 55% of them seen just once. Specimen: blood. Receptors originate from a woman aged 40 to 49 in good health.

The chain links TRBV18 to TRBJ1-1; D gene uncertain. V lost 0 bases, J lost 1 base, and 9 bases lay in between. The CDR3 is 15 residues long. Germline V gene lookup returns CDR1 KGHSH and CDR2 LQKENI. CDR3 sequence: CASSPPSAGNTEAFF. CDR3 sequence (DNA): TGTGCCAGCTCACCACCGAGTGCGGGGAACACTGAAGCTTTCTTT.

There are a few counts of this clonotype. The gene calls are TRBV7-2 and TRBJ2-1; D is perhaps TRBD2 (6 bases). The CDR3 consists of 16 residues. V gave up 5 bases and J gave up 4 bases, with 18 bases separating them. CDR1 and CDR2 from the germline V gene are SGHTA and FQGNSA. In DNA form, the CDR3 reads TGTGCCAGCAGCCCCTCACTGGGTAGCGGATACAATGAGCAGTTCTTC. Its translation: CASSPSLGSGYNEQFF.

This clonotype was found many times. The V gene is TRBV12-3 or TRBV12-4, the J gene TRBJ1-2, with D unresolved. V lost 6 bases and J lost 3, with 11 bases in between. CDR3 size: 13 residues. CDR3 nucleotides: TGTGCCAGCAGCTCGGGCCGGCACTATGGCTACACCTTC. Translating gives CASSSGRHYGYTF.

This sequence joins TRBV27 and TRBJ2-1; TRBD1 aligns across 7 bases. Losses at the gene ends were 4 bases for V and 8 bases for J; bases not matched to a gene: 8. The germline CDR1 and CDR2 sequences are MNHEY and SMNVEV (reference sequence). The CDR3 consists of 14 residues. The CDR3 nucleotides read TGTGCCAGCAGTTACGGCAGGGGGTGGGATGAGCAGTTCTTC. Translation: CASSYGRGWDEQFF.

The V gene is TRBV28, the J gene TRBJ1-2; D possibly corresponds to TRBD1 (6 bases). CDR1 and CDR2 (germline): MDHEN, SYDVKM. This CDR3 is 15 amino acids long. The germline V and J ends were trimmed by 2 bases and 6 bases, with 16 bases remaining between them. The CDR3 bases are TGTGCCAGCAGTTTAACAGGGCGGGCCCTCCATGGCTACACCTTC. Its translation is CASSLTGRALHGYTF.

The J gene is TRBJ2-1, the V gene TRBV5-1, with D tentatively TRBD1 (7 bases). With 2 bases removed from V and 6 bases from J, the gap between germline ends came to 12 bases. This CDR3 is 14 amino acids long. Germline V gene sequence: CDR1 SGHRS, CDR2 YFSETQ. The CDR3 loop reads CASSLNRGGNEQFF. CDR3 DNA sequence: TGCGCCAGCAGCTTAAACAGGGGAGGCAATGAGCAGTTCTTC.

V and J are TRBV4-1 and TRBJ2-7; D gene unclear. This CDR3 has 17 amino acids. With 3 bases removed from V and 7 bases from J, the gap between germline ends came to 25 bases. CDR1 is MGHRA, CDR2 YSYEKL, per germline. The CDR3 reads CASSHPKENEWVGEQYF. In DNA form, the CDR3 reads TGCGCCAGCAGCCACCCTAAAGAGAACGAGTGGGTCGGAGAGCAGTACTTC.

The V call is TRBV10-2, the J call TRBJ2-3, with D uncertain. CDR3 size: 14 residues. Trimming took off 7 bases at V and 0 bases at J, with 11 bases between the two ends. From germline, CDR1 is WSHSY and CDR2 SAAADI. DNA for the CDR3: TGCGCCAGCATAGCAGGAAAAAGCACAGATACGCAGTATTTT. Its translation: CASIAGKSTDTQYF.

V and J are TRBV10-3 and TRBJ1-4; D not resolved. V dropped 3 bases and J dropped 7 bases, with 24 bases sitting between them. Germline CDR1 reads ENHRY; CDR2 reads SYGVKD. This CDR3 has 18 amino acids. This CDR3 reads CAISDSVKSLNSREKLFF. CDR3 nucleotide sequence: TGTGCCATCAGTGATTCAGTGAAGAGTCTGAATTCACGTGAAAAACTGTTTTTT.

This chain joins TRBV27 and TRBJ1-1; D not resolved. CDR1 MNHEY and CDR2 SMNVEV come from the germline V gene (reference sequence). The V end lost 7 bases, the J end lost 7 bases, and 13 bases lay between the germline ends. The CDR3 is made up of 12 amino acids. CDR3 nucleotide sequence: TGTGCCAGCAAAAAATGGACGGATGAAGCTTTCTTT. Translation: CASKKWTDEAFF.

The chain recombines TRBV4-2 with TRBJ2-1; TRBD2 might be the D (7 bases). The J call is uncertain, as TRBJ2-7 better fits the DNA end. The CDR3 is 17 residues long. Germline CDR1 LGHNA, CDR2 YNFKEQ. In DNA form, the CDR3 reads TGTGCCAGCAGCCAAGATGTAAGGGGGGGCTCCTACAATGAGCAGTACTTC. It specifies CASSQDVRGGSYNEQYF.

The table lists this clonotype with a few counts. The V call is TRBV6-2 or TRBV6-3, the J call TRBJ2-7, with D unresolved. The CDR3 contains 14 residues. Germline V CDR1 and CDR2: MNHEY, SVGEGT. Trimming pared 7 bases from V and 0 bases from J, leaving 13 bases between. CDR3 in DNA: TGTGCCAGCACCATGGCAGGTACCTCCTACGAGCAGTACTTC. It yields the protein CASTMAGTSYEQYF.

On this clonotype: The junction and the germline gene differ at one end; a read error may be behind it. V is TRBV7-2 and J is TRBJ2-4; TRBD1 aligns across 7 bases. The assigned J gene may be wrong: the sequence end matches TRBJ2-7 better. The CDR3 spans 13 residues. Germline V CDR1 and CDR2: SGHTA, FQGNSA. As DNA, the CDR3 is TGTGCCGGCAGTAGACAGGGTCCATACGAGCAGTACTTC. It translates to CAGSRQGPYEQYF.

This clonotype was seen a handful of times. The chain joins TRBV15 to TRBJ1-1; D unresolved. The CDR3 spans 14 residues. The germline V and J ends were trimmed by 8 bases and 4 bases, with 17 bases remaining between them. Germline V lookup: CDR1 LNHNV, CDR2 YYDKDF (reference sequence). CDR3 sequence: CATAPKWAVTEAFF. The CDR3, as DNA: TGTGCCACCGCCCCGAAGTGGGCCGTCACTGAAGCTTTCTTT.

The rearrangement joins TRBV6-6 to TRBJ1-5, with D unresolved. Germline loops: CDR1 MNHNY, CDR2 SVGAGI (reference sequence). Deletions cut 6 bases from V and 0 bases from J, with 3 bases between. The CDR3 totals 12 residues. The CDR3, as DNA: TGTGCCAGCAGACCTAGCAATCAGCCCCAGCATTTT. Encoded protein: CASRPSNQPQHF.

The chain recombines TRBV25-1 with TRBJ2-1, with D possibly matching TRBD1 (6 bases). Trimming pared 2 bases from V and 5 bases from J, leaving 13 bases between. Germline CDR1 is MGHDK and CDR2 is SYGVNS. The CDR3 contains 15 residues. CDR3 sequence (DNA): TGTGCCAGCAGTGAAGCCGGGACACATAACAATGAGCAGTTCTTC. It translates to CASSEAGTHNNEQFF.

In this sample, this clonotype turned up a few times. This chain links TRBV27 with TRBJ1-2, with TRBD1 matching over 7 bases. CDR1 is MNHEY and CDR2 is SMNVEV in the germline V gene (reference sequence). The CDR3 runs 14 residues. The V gene end was trimmed by 5 bases and the J gene end by 4 bases; junction bases not matched to a gene: 7. The CDR3 protein is CASSQRDSPYGYTF. Here the CDR3 DNA reads TGTGCCAGCAGTCAGAGGGACAGCCCCTATGGCTACACCTTC.

This chain uses TRBV18 with TRBJ2-4; 10 bases are shared with TRBD1. The CDR3 length is 21 residues. The V gene end was trimmed by 3 bases and the J gene end by 0 bases; junction bases not matched to a gene: 17. Germline CDR1 and CDR2: KGHSH and LQKENI. The DNA of the CDR3 is TGTGCCAGCTCACCCGGGACAGGGGAAGGTCCGGGTTACATAGCCAAAAACATTCAGTACTTC. This codes for CASSPGTGEGPGYIAKNIQYF.

The V gene is TRBV28, the J gene TRBJ2-1, with 7 bases matching TRBD1. Trimming cost V 6 bases and J 0 bases; bases outside gene matches: 5. The CDR3 totals 15 residues. Germline V gene sequence: CDR1 MDHEN, CDR2 SYDVKM. The CDR3 DNA reads TGTGCCAGCAGAACAGGGGCGAGCTCCTACAATGAGCAGTTCTTC. Translated: CASRTGASSYNEQFF. Full variable domain (remainder filled in from reference TRBV28 and TRBJ2-1): DVKVTQSSRYLVKRTGEKVFLECVQDMDHENMFWYRQDPGLGLRLIYFSYDVKMKEKGDIPEGYSVSREKKERFSLILESASTNQTSMYLCASRTGASSYNEQFFGPGTRLTVL.

This clonotype came up a few times. The V and J genes are TRBV11-2 and TRBJ2-7; D is ambiguous. V was trimmed by 3 bases and J by 0 bases, leaving 12 bases between them. The CDR3 has 15 amino acids. Germline V gene sequence: CDR1 SGHAT, CDR2 FQNNGV. In DNA form, the CDR3 reads TGTGCCAGCAGCTTCGGCCGGTCTAGCTCCTACGAGCAGTACTTC. Translation: CASSFGRSSSYEQYF.

The sample holds a few counts of this clonotype. J is TRBJ2-1 and V is TRBV6-1, with D maybe TRBD1 (5 bases). V was clipped by 4 bases and J by 10 bases, with 17 bases between them. Germline loops: CDR1 MNHNS, CDR2 SASEGT. This CDR3 has 14 residues. The CDR3 is CASSVGRVIEEQFF. The CDR3 DNA reads TGTGCCAGCAGTGTTGGCAGGGTGATTGAGGAGCAGTTCTTC.

In its sample, this clonotype was seen a few times. V usage is TRBV9 and J usage is TRBJ2-5, with a possible D match to TRBD1 (6 bases). The V and J ends lost 0 bases and 2 bases respectively, with 11 bases between them. CDR1 is SGDLS and CDR2 is YYNGEE in the germline V gene. The CDR3 runs 15 residues. The CDR3, as DNA: TGTGCCAGCAGCGTAGTCGGGCAGGGGCAAGAGACCCAGTACTTC. It is translated as CASSVVGQGQETQYF.

The rearrangement uses TRBV5-4 and TRBJ2-7; the match to TRBD1 covers 9 bases. With the DNA end fitting TRBJ2-5 better, the J assignment may be wrong. Looked up from germline, CDR1 is SGHNT and CDR2 is YYREEE (reference sequence). The CDR3 is 15 residues long. CDR3 bases: TGTGCCAGCAGCGGACCGGGACAGGGTGGGGAGACCCAGTACTTC. The encoded protein is CASSGPGQGGETQYF.

The chain couples TRBV6-2 or TRBV6-3 to TRBJ2-1, with TRBD1 as a possible D gene (6 bases). This CDR3 region has 13 residues. The V gene's germline CDR1 is MNHEY and CDR2 SVGEGT. Trimming cost V 8 bases and J 9 bases, with 17 bases left between them. CDR3 residues: CASDTRTVGEQFF. The CDR3 DNA reads TGTGCCAGCGATACCCGGACAGTCGGTGAGCAGTTCTTC.

This clonotype has more than one count but fewer than ten. The V gene is TRBV4-3, the J gene TRBJ2-7, with D perhaps matching TRBD1 (5 bases). Germline V gene data show CDR1 as LGHNA and CDR2 as YSLEER. The CDR3 contains 16 residues. The V gene lost 1 base and the J gene lost 1 base, with 14 bases spanning the gap. The CDR3 protein is CASSQVPNRQSYEQYF. CDR3 DNA sequence: TGCGCCAGCAGCCAAGTTCCAAACAGGCAATCCTACGAGCAGTACTTC.

This clonotype was counted between two and nine times. The chain employs TRBV12-3 or TRBV12-4 and TRBJ1-1; possible D gene TRBD1, 5 bases. Between the trimmed V and J ends, which lost 0 bases and 0 bases, there was a span of 8 bases. The CDR3 covers 15 residues. The chain's CDR3 is CASSLARTLNTEAFF. CDR3 sequence (DNA): TGTGCCAGCAGTTTAGCAAGGACACTGAACACTGAAGCTTTCTTT.

The chain combines TRBV28 with TRBJ2-6; no definite D call. Trimming took off 8 bases at V and 1 base at J, with 6 bases between the two ends. This CDR3 contains 13 residues. Germline V gives CDR1 MDHEN, CDR2 SYDVKM. The CDR3 is CASFLSGANVLTF. CDR3 DNA sequence: TGTGCCAGCTTCCTTTCTGGGGCCAACGTCCTGACTTTC.

Concerning this clonotype: The junction departs from germline at one end; a sequencing error may be responsible. V is TRBV27 and J is TRBJ2-1; possibly TRBD1 or TRBD2 for D (5 bases each). Germline CDR1 and CDR2: MNHEY and SMNVEV (reference sequence). This CDR3 has 15 residues. The CDR3 coding sequence is TGTGCCAGCAGTTTCGAGGGACCACACTACAATGAGCGGTTCTTC. Its protein is CASSFEGPHYNERFF.

This clonotype was counted a few times. CDR3 nucleotides: TGTGCCAGCAGACAATCCGGGACAGATAATCAGCCCCAGCATTTT. This codes for CASRQSGTDNQPQHF. The chain combines TRBV7-8 with TRBJ1-5; TRBD1 agrees at 7 bases. The CDR3 is 15 amino acids. After removal of 6 bases from V and 4 bases from J, the junction contained 9 bases not matched to a gene. Germline V gives CDR1 SGHVS, CDR2 FQNEAQ.

This clonotype was counted only a few times. The CDR3 bases are TGTGCCAGCAGTGATAAGGGGCGGGGGGGCGCAAATGAGCAGTTCTTC. As protein: CASSDKGRGGANEQFF. This chain uses TRBV2 with TRBJ2-1, with TRBD2 matching 9 bases. Looked up from germline, CDR1 is SNHLY and CDR2 is FYNNEI. This CDR3 spans 16 amino acids. J was trimmed by 7 bases and V by 3 bases; bases with no gene match: 10.